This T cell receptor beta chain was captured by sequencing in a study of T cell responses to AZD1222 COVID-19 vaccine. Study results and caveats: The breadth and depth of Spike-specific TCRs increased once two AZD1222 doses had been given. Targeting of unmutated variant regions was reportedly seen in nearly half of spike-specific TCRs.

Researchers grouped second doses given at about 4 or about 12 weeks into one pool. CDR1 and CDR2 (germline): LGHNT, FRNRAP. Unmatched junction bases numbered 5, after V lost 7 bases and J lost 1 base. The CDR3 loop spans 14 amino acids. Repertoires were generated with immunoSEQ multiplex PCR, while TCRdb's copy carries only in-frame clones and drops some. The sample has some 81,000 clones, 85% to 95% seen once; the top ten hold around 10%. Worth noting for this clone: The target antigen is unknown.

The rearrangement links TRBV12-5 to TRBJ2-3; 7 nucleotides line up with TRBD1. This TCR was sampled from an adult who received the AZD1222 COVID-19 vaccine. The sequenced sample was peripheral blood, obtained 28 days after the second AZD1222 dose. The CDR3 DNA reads TGTGCTAGTGACAGGACAGGTCGCACAGATACGCAGTATTTT. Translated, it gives CASDRTGRTDTQYF.